This TCR beta chain was obtained from a study of cytomegalovirus exposure and HLA in healthy donors. PCR was performed using 60 Vbeta and 13 Jbeta primers. Original analysis: A follow-up analysis tallied around 76 million unique TCR beta chains, roughly 11 million shared. Profiled with immunoSEQ multiplex PCR; TCRdb holds only in-frame clones, not every one. The V and J calls and clone size are taken from that table; D and trimming were inferred from the DNA. The sample has more than 95,000 clones; about four fifths are singletons. Trimming removed 4 bases from V and 3 bases from J; junction bases left unmatched: 5. The CDR3 length is 14 residues. CDR1 and CDR2 from the germline V gene are SGHRS and YFSETQ.

The clonotype originates from a woman aged 45-59 years in good health and CMV-seropositive. The specimen was PBMCs. This sequence joins TRBV5-1 and TRBJ1-2, with 8 positions matching TRBD1. CDR3: CASSMDREHYGYTF. The CDR3 nucleotides are TGCGCCAGCAGCATGGACAGGGAACACTATGGCTACACCTTC. Looking up the rest from reference TRBV5-1 and TRBJ1-2 gives the full variable domain: KAGVTQTPRYLIKTRGQQVTLSCSPISGHRSVSWYQQTPGQGLQFLFEYFSETQRNKGNFPGRFSGRQFSNSRSEMNVSTLELGDSALYLCASSMDREHYGYTFGSGTRLTVV.